This TCR beta chain came from a study of blood T cell repertoires in COVID-19. Donors in Cohort 3 counted as recovered after two negative PCRs, clearance, or symptom resolution. A single count supports this clone. This CDR3 region has 15 residues. The V gene lost 2 bases and the J gene lost 3 bases, with 14 bases spanning the gap. CDR1 and CDR2 (germline): MNHEY, SVGAGI. Per the original methods: Cell counts per sample came from amplifying reference gene primers. Clones were sequenced by immunoSEQ multiplex PCR, and TCRdb holds only the in-frame ones, with some missing. V, J and clone size are those of that table, while D and trimming were read from the DNA. The table includes about 300,000 clones, 85% to 90% detected once.

The TCR sequence derives from a man aged 25-40 years who had recovered from COVID-19. The specimen sequenced was PBMCs or T cells enriched from blood (not recorded which). The V and J genes are TRBV6-5 and TRBJ2-7; D gene ambiguous. CDR3 nucleotides: TGTGCCAGCAGTTACGAAAGGAGTGCTATCTACGAGCAGTACTTC. It codes for CASSYERSAIYEQYF.